This entry lists 27 T cell receptor beta chains sequenced from one sample in a study of identical twins' blood T cells. TCRdb re-called the 5' RACE reads with MiXCR, one entry per CDR3 protein. Among 350,000 to 450,000 distinct CDR3 sequences listed, approximately 30% were seen once. The specimen was PBMCs. The receptors derive from a woman between 18 and 55 years old in good health.

The chain links TRBV28 to TRBJ1-2, with D possibly TRBD1 on 5 matching bases. The germline V and J ends were trimmed by 6 bases and 7 bases, with 12 bases remaining between them. Germline V gives CDR1 MDHEN, CDR2 SYDVKM. This CDR3 spans 12 amino acids. The CDR3 nucleotides read TGTGCCAGCAGGCGGGGGTATGTTGGCTACACCTTC. As protein: CASRRGYVGYTF.

The sample holds a few counts of this clonotype. The V call is TRBV20-1, the J call TRBJ1-1, with TRBD1 as a possible D gene (5 bases). V dropped 5 bases and J dropped 4 bases, with 8 bases sitting between them. CDR1 DFQATT and CDR2 SNEGSKA come from the germline V gene (reference sequence). The CDR3 runs 11 residues. Here the CDR3 DNA reads TGCAGTGCTTTTGACAGCACTGAAGCTTTCTTT. Translated, it gives CSAFDSTEAFF.

The chain joins TRBV6-2 or TRBV6-3 to TRBJ2-7; no definite D call. The CDR3 extends over 13 amino acids. Germline loops: CDR1 MNHEY, CDR2 SVGEGT. V shed 8 bases and J shed 4 bases, with 15 bases lying between them. The CDR3 DNA reads TGTGCCAGCTTCGGGCTAGTGGCATACGAGCAGTACTTC. Protein: CASFGLVAYEQYF.

The chain combines TRBV5-4 with TRBJ1-2; D may be TRBD1 (5 bases). This CDR3 is 16 amino acids long. Germline V lookup: CDR1 SGHNT, CDR2 YYREEE (reference sequence). The V end was cut by 4 bases, the J end by 2 bases, with 18 bases between. Here the CDR3 DNA reads TGTGCCAGCAGCACGAGGTGGACACCCGAAAACTATGGCTACACCTTC. Translated, it gives CASSTRWTPENYGYTF.

This clonotype was detected only once. An end of the junction does not agree with germline; a read error may underlie this. The chain has TRBV28 and TRBJ1-4, with a tentative D call TRBD1 (5 bases). This CDR3 has 13 amino acids. The germline gives CDR1 MDHEN, CDR2 SYDVKM. The CDR3 DNA reads TGTGTCAGCGGGGGAGACCACGGTGAAAAACTGTTTTTT. This codes for CVSGGDHGEKLFF.

V usage is TRBV6-5 and J usage is TRBJ1-1, with D hard to call. The CDR3 contains 11 residues. V shed 6 bases and J shed 11 bases, with 13 bases lying between them. CDR1 and CDR2 (germline): MNHEY, SVGAGI. The CDR3 DNA follows: TGTGCCAGCAGCCCGGGATTTGGGGCTTTCTTT. Protein product: CASSPGFGAFF.

The chain carries TRBV15 and TRBJ1-2; D not resolved. There are 16 residues in the CDR3. CDR1 is LNHNV, CDR2 YYDKDF, per germline (reference sequence). Trimming removed 5 bases at V and 5 bases at J, with 21 bases between. The CDR3 is CATSFRLIPHPYGYTF. DNA of the CDR3: TGTGCCACCAGCTTCCGACTGATTCCTCATCCTTATGGCTACACCTTC. The entire variable domain, with the rest obtained from reference TRBV15 and TRBJ1-2, is as follows: DAMVIQNPRYQVTQFGKPVTLSCSQTLNHNVMYWYQQKSSQAPKLLFHYYDKDFNNEADTPDNFQSRRPNTSFCFLDIRSPGLGDTAMYLCATSFRLIPHPYGYTFGSGTRLTVV.

The CDR3 sequence: CASSLPVKGYTF. The CDR3 region has the DNA TGTGCCAGCAGCTTACCAGTCAAAGGCTACACCTTC. The genes are TRBV7-9 and TRBJ1-2; D is uncertain. From germline, CDR1 is SEHNR and CDR2 FQNEAQ (reference sequence). V was cut by 2 bases and J by 8 bases, with 9 bases left in between. This CDR3 has 12 amino acids.

In the case of this clonotype: Just one base apart from a much larger clone, this may be a read error. CDR3 in DNA: TGCAGCGTTGAAGATGTCGAACTTTACAATGATCAGTTCTTC. Encoded protein: CSVEDVELYNDQFF. The gene calls are TRBV29-1 and TRBJ2-1; D gene unclear. The CDR3 covers 14 residues. Germline-derived CDR1 and CDR2 are SQVTM and ANQGSEA.

This clonotype was detected a few times. The genes are TRBV4-2 and TRBJ1-1; a possible D gene is TRBD1 (5 bases). Germline lookup yields CDR1 LGHNA and CDR2 YNFKEQ. V lost 0 bases to trimming and J lost 5 bases, with 16 bases between them. CDR3 size: 16 residues. The CDR3 nucleotides are TGTGCCAGCAGCCAAGACTCGGGTTTCGGGGGGACTGAAGCTTTCTTT. This sequence encodes CASSQDSGFGGTEAFF.

In its sample, this clonotype was seen a few times. The chain joins TRBV27 to TRBJ2-7; 7 bases line up with TRBD1. Unmatched junction bases numbered 4, after V lost 0 bases and J lost 2 bases. This CDR3 spans 15 amino acids. Germline V gives CDR1 MNHEY, CDR2 SMNVEV (reference sequence). DNA of the CDR3: TGTGCCAGCAGTTTATCGCCGGGACAGACCTACGAGCAGTACTTC. The encoded protein is CASSLSPGQTYEQYF.

The V gene is TRBV5-1, the J gene TRBJ2-3; a possible D gene is TRBD1 (6 bases). The germline CDR1 and CDR2 sequences are SGHRS and YFSETQ. There are 14 residues in the CDR3. Trimming took off 4 bases at V and 5 bases at J, with 14 bases between the two ends. CDR3 loop: CASSPAQGRDTQYF. CDR3 in DNA: TGCGCCAGCAGCCCCGCTCAGGGGAGAGATACGCAGTATTTT. The whole variable domain, filled in from reference TRBV5-1 and TRBJ2-3, reads KAGVTQTPRYLIKTRGQQVTLSCSPISGHRSVSWYQQTPGQGLQFLFEYFSETQRNKGNFPGRFSGRQFSNSRSEMNVSTLELGDSALYLCASSPAQGRDTQYFGPGTRLTVL.

The chain uses TRBV5-1 and TRBJ2-1; D not certain. The V end was cut by 1 base, the J end by 5 bases, with 7 bases between. The CDR3 contains 13 residues. Per germline, CDR1 SGHRS and CDR2 YFSETQ. The CDR3, as DNA: TGCGCCAGCAGCTTGAGCCTGAACAATGAGCAGTTCTTC. This codes for CASSLSLNNEQFF.

Worth noting for this clonotype: This clone may be a read error of a much larger clone one base away. This chain joins TRBV28 and TRBJ1-1; TRBD1 might be the D (5 bases). Germline loops: CDR1 MDHEN, CDR2 SYDVKM. CDR3 length equals 15 residues. Here the CDR3 reads CVSSPGTPMNTEAFF. The CDR3 nucleotides are TGTGTCAGCAGTCCCGGGACTCCAATGAACACTGAAGCTTTCTTT. Complete variable domain (other parts from reference TRBV28 and TRBJ1-1): DVKVTQSSRYLVKRTGEKVFLECVQDMDHENMFWYRQDPGLGLRLIYFSYDVKMKEKGDIPEGYSVSREKKERFSLILESASTNQTSMYLCVSSPGTPMNTEAFFGQGTRLTVV.

The CDR3 DNA is TGTGCCAGCAGCTCGGGTCTTGTTAATGAAAAACTGTTTTTT. The encoded protein is CASSSGLVNEKLFF. The chain links TRBV13 to TRBJ1-4; no clear D gene. The germline CDR1 and CDR2 sequences are PRHDT and FYEKMQ (reference sequence). Between the trimmed V and J ends, which lost 4 bases and 4 bases, there was a span of 10 bases. The length of the CDR3 is 14 residues.

This clonotype came up many times. The chain carries TRBV5-4 and TRBJ1-5, with 7 bases matching TRBD1. The CDR3 is made up of 14 amino acids. The V gene end was trimmed by 0 bases and the J gene end by 11 bases; junction bases not matched to a gene: 8. The germline V gene has CDR1 SGHNT and CDR2 YYREEE (reference sequence). In nucleotides, the CDR3 is TGTGCCAGCAGCTTGGGGGGGGGGACAGAGTCCCAGCATTTT. It specifies CASSLGGGTESQHF.

This rearrangement joins TRBV6-5 to TRBJ1-2; D perhaps matches TRBD1 (5 bases). Germline V gene lookup returns CDR1 MNHEY and CDR2 SVGAGI. V lost 2 bases to trimming and J lost 8 bases, with 15 bases between them. The CDR3 is 14 amino acids. CDR3 DNA: TGTGCCAGCAGTTACGCTCAGGGAAAGGAAGGCTACACCTTC. Translation gives CASSYAQGKEGYTF.

This clonotype was seen a few times. The CDR3 spells CSAQAGVYGYTF. The CDR3 coding sequence is TGCAGTGCTCAGGCGGGGGTCTATGGCTACACCTTC. The chain couples TRBV20-1 to TRBJ1-2; D might be TRBD1 (5 bases). CDR3 length equals 12 residues. V lost 5 bases and J lost 4, with 11 bases in between. Looked up from germline, CDR1 is DFQATT and CDR2 is SNEGSKA (reference sequence).

Note on this clonotype: Germline and junction disagree at one end, which may indicate a read error. The genes are TRBV5-1 and TRBJ1-1; TRBD1 matches 10 bases. The CDR3 length is 15 residues. Germline values: CDR1 SGHRS, CDR2 YFSETQ. CDR3 coding DNA: TGTGCCAGCAGCTTGGAGACAGGGGGCGGCACTGAAGCTTTCTTT. Translation gives CASSLETGGGTEAFF.

In regard to this clonotype: This clone may be a read error of a much larger clone one base away. The chain employs TRBV29-1 and TRBJ1-1; tentative D call: TRBD1 (5 bases). The CDR3 has 15 amino acids. The germline V gene has CDR1 SQVTM and CDR2 ANQGSEA. CDR3 bases: TGCAGCGTTGGCCTCGGGGGACTGCCGAACACTGAAGTTTTCTTT. Protein: CSVGLGGLPNTEVFF.

This clonotype was counted between two and nine times. The rearrangement uses TRBV19 and TRBJ2-1; D gene ambiguous. The CDR3 extends over 11 amino acids. From germline, CDR1 is LNHDA and CDR2 SQIVND (reference sequence). CDR3 residues: CALTPHNEQFF. The CDR3 DNA is TGTGCTCTTACCCCCCACAATGAGCAGTTCTTC.

This clonotype was counted only a few times. This chain connects TRBV11-3 to TRBJ1-1; weak D call: TRBD1 (5 bases). This CDR3 has 16 amino acids. Germline V gene sequence: CDR1 SGHNT, CDR2 YENEEA. V shed 4 bases and J shed 0 bases, with 15 bases lying between them. The CDR3 is CASSSDSVAMNTEAFF. CDR3 bases: TGTGCCAGCAGCTCAGACAGTGTAGCAATGAACACTGAAGCTTTCTTT.

The V and J genes are TRBV20-1 and TRBJ2-7; the D gene is possibly TRBD2 (5 bases). There are 14 residues in the CDR3. Trimming pared 7 bases from V and 2 bases from J, leaving 18 bases between. Germline lookup yields CDR1 DFQATT and CDR2 SNEGSKA (reference sequence). The CDR3 spells CSVSTRGTPYEQYF. CDR3 DNA sequence: TGCAGTGTCTCGACCCGGGGTACTCCCTACGAGCAGTACTTC.

This clonotype was seen a handful of times. The CDR3 DNA is TGCGCCAGCAGCGGCGGACAGGCTTCAGGAAACACCATATATTTT. Protein product: CASSGGQASGNTIYF. The rearrangement joins TRBV5-1 to TRBJ1-3; 7 nucleotides line up with TRBD1. Germline V gives CDR1 SGHRS, CDR2 YFSETQ. Trimming at V came to 4 bases and at J to 4 bases, leaving 8 bases not matched to a gene. CDR3 size: 15 residues.

The gene calls are TRBV20-1 and TRBJ1-6; weak D call: TRBD1 (6 bases). The CDR3 spans 14 residues. Germline V lookup: CDR1 DFQATT, CDR2 SNEGSKA (reference sequence). Trimming removed 1 base from V and 6 bases from J, with 10 bases in between. The CDR3: CSARVQGFNSPLHF. As DNA, the CDR3 is TGCAGTGCTAGAGTTCAGGGGTTTAATTCACCCCTCCACTTT.

Worth noting for this clonotype: Germline and junction disagree at one end, which may indicate a read error. The rearrangement uses TRBV20-1 and TRBJ1-5, with D hard to call. The CDR3 spans 12 residues. The germline gives CDR1 DFQATT, CDR2 SNEGSKA (reference sequence). The CDR3 sequence is CGARRSDQPQHF. The CDR3 nucleotides are TGCGGTGCCCGACGATCAGATCAGCCCCAGCATTTT.

Only a few counts were recorded for this clonotype. V and J are TRBV10-3 and TRBJ2-3, with D perhaps TRBD2 (5 bases). The V gene lost 6 bases and the J gene lost 1 base, with 11 bases spanning the gap. CDR1 and CDR2 from the germline V gene are ENHRY and SYGVKD. This CDR3 region has 14 residues. This CDR3 reads CAIRAARGTDTQYF. CDR3 DNA sequence: TGTGCCATCAGGGCCGCGAGGGGCACAGATACGCAGTATTTT.